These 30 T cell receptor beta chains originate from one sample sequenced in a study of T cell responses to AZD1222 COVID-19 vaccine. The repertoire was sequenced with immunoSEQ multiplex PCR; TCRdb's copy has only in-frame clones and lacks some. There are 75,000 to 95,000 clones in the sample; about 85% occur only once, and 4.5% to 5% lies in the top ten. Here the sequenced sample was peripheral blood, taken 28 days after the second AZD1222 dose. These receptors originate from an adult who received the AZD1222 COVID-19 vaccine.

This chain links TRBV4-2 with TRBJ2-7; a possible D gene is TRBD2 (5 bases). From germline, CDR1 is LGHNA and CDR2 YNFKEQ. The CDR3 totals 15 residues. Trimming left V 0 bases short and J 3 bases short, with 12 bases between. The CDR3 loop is CASSQDPEDFYEQYF. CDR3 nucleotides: TGTGCCAGCAGCCAAGATCCCGAGGACTTCTACGAGCAGTACTTC.

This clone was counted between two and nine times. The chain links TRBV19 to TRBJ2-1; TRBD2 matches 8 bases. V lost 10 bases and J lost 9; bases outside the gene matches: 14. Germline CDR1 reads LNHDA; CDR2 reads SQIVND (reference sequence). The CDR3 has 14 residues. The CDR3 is CATSGLAGLGEQFF. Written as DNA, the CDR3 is TGTGCCACCTCTGGACTAGCAGGGTTGGGTGAGCAGTTCTTC. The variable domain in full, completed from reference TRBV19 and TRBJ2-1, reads DGGITQSPKYLFRKEGQNVTLSCEQNLNHDAMYWYRQDPGQGLRLIYYSQIVNDFQKGDIAEGYSVSREKKESFPLTVTSAQKNPTAFYLCATSGLAGLGEQFFGPGTRLTVL.

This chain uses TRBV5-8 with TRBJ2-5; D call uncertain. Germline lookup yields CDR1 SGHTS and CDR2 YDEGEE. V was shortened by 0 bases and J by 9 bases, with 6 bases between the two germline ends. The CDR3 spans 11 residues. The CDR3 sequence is CASSLDSSQYF. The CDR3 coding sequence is TGTGCCAGCAGCTTGGATTCGTCCCAGTACTTC. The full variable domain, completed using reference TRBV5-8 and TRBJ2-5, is EAGVTQSPTHLIKTRGQQATLRCSPISGHTSVYWYQQALGLGLQFLLWYDEGEERNRGNFPPRFSGRQFPNYSSELNVNALELEDSALYLCASSLDSSQYFGPGTRLLVL.

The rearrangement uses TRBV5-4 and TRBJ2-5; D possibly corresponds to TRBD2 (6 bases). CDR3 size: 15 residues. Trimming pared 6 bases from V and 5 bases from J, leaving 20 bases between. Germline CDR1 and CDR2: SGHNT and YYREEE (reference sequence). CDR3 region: CASTVTGSPTETQYF. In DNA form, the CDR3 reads TGTGCCAGCACCGTTACCGGGAGCCCCACGGAGACCCAGTACTTC.

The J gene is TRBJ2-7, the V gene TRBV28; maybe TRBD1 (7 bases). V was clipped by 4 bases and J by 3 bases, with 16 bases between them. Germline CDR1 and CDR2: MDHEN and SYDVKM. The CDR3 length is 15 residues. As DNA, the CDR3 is TGTGCCAGCAGTTCACCTGCGGGACAGAGCTACGAGCAGTACTTC. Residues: CASSSPAGQSYEQYF.

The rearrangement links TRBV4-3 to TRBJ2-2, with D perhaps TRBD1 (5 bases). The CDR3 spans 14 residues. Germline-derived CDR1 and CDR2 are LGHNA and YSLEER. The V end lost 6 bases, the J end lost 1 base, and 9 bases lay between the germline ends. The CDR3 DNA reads TGCGCCAGCAGTCTCGGACAGAACACCGGGGAGCTGTTTTTT. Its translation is CASSLGQNTGELFF.

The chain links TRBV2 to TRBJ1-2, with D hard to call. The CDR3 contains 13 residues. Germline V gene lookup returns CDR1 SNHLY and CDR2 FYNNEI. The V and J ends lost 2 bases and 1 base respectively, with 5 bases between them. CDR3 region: CASSERSNYGYTF. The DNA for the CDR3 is TGTGCCAGCAGTGAAAGGAGTAACTATGGCTACACCTTC.

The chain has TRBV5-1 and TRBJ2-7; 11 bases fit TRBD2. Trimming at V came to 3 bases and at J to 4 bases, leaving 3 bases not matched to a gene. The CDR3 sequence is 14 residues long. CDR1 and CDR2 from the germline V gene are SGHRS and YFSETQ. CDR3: CASSWGLADYEQYF. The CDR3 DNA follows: TGCGCCAGCAGCTGGGGACTAGCGGATTACGAGCAGTACTTC. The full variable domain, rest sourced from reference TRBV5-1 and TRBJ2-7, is KAGVTQTPRYLIKTRGQQVTLSCSPISGHRSVSWYQQTPGQGLQFLFEYFSETQRNKGNFPGRFSGRQFSNSRSEMNVSTLELGDSALYLCASSWGLADYEQYFGPGTRLTVT.

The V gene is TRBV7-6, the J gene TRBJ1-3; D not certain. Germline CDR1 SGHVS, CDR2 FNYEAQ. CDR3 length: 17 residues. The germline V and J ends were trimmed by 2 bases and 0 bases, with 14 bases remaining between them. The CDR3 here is CASSLKSSSLSGNTIYF. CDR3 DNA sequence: TGTGCCAGCAGCTTAAAAAGCTCTTCCCTCTCTGGAAACACCATATATTTT.

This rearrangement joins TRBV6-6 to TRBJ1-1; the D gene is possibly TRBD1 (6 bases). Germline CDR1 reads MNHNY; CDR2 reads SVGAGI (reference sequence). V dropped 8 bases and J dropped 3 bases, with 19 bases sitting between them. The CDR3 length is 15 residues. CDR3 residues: CASHPQAGADTEAFF. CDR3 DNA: TGTGCCAGCCATCCCCAGGCGGGGGCCGACACTGAAGCTTTCTTT.

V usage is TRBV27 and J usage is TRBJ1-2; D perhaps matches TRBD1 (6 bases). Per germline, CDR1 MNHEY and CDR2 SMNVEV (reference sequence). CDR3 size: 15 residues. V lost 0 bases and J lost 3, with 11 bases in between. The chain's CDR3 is CASSLSGGADYGYTF. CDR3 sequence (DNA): TGTGCCAGCAGTTTATCTGGGGGCGCGGACTATGGCTACACCTTC.

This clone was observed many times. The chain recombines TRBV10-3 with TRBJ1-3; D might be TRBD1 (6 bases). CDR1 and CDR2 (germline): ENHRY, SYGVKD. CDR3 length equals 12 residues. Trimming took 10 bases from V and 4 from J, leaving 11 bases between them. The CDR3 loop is CATYREGNTIYF. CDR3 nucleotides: TGTGCCACCTACAGGGAAGGAAACACCATATATTTT.

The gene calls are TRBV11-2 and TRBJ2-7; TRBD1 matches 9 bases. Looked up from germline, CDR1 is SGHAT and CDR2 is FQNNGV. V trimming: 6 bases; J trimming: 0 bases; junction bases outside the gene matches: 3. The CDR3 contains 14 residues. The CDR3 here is CASRTGGSSYEQYF. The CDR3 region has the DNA TGTGCCAGCAGGACAGGGGGTTCCTCCTACGAGCAGTACTTC. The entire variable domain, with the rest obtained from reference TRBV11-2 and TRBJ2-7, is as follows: EAGVAQSPRYKIIEKRQSVAFWCNPISGHATLYWYQQILGQGPKLLIQFQNNGVVDDSQLPKDRFSAERLKGVDSTLKIQPAKLEDSAVYLCASRTGGSSYEQYFGPGTRLTVT.

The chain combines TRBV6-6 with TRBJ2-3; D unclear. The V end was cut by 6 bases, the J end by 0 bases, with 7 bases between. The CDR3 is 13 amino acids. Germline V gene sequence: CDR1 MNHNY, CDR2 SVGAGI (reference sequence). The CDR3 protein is CASRFTSTDTQYF. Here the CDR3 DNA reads TGTGCCAGCAGGTTTACTAGCACAGATACGCAGTATTTT.

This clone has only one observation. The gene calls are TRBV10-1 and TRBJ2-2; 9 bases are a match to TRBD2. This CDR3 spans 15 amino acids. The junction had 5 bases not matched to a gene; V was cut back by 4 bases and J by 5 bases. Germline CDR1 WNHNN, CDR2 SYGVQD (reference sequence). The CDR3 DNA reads TGCGCCAGCAGTGCCCTAACTAGCGGGACCGGGGAGCTGTTTTTT. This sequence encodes CASSALTSGTGELFF.

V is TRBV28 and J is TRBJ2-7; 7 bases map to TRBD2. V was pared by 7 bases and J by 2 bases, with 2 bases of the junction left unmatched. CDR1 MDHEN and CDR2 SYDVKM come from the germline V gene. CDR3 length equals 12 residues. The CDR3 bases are TGTGCCAGCAAGCGGGAACCCTACGAGCAGTACTTC. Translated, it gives CASKREPYEQYF. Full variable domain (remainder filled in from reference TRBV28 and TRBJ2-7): DVKVTQSSRYLVKRTGEKVFLECVQDMDHENMFWYRQDPGLGLRLIYFSYDVKMKEKGDIPEGYSVSREKKERFSLILESASTNQTSMYLCASKREPYEQYFGPGTRLTVT.

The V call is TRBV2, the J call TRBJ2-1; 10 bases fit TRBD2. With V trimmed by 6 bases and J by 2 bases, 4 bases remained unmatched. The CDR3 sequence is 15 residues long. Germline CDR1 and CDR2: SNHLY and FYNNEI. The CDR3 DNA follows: TGTGCCAGCAGCAGGACTAGCGGTACCTACAATGAGCAGTTCTTC. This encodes CASSRTSGTYNEQFF. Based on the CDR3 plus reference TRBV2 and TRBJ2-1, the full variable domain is EPEVTQTPSHQVTQMGQEVILRCVPISNHLYFYWYRQILGQKVEFLVSFYNNEISEKSEIFDDQFSVERPDGSNFTLKIRSTKLEDSAMYFCASSRTSGTYNEQFFGPGTRLTVL.

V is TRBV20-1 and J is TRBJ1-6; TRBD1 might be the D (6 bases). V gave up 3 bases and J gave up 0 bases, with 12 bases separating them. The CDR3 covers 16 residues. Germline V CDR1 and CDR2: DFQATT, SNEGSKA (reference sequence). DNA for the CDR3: TGCAGTGCTAGTGTCGGCAGGGGCTCCTATAATTCACCCCTCCACTTT. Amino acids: CSASVGRGSYNSPLHF.

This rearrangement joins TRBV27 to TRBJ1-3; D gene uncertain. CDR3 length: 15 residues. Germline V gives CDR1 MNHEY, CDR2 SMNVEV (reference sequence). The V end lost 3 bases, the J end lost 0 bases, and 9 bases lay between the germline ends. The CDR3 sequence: CASSFRGLSGNTIYF. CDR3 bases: TGTGCCAGCAGTTTCCGGGGTCTCTCTGGAAACACCATATATTTT.

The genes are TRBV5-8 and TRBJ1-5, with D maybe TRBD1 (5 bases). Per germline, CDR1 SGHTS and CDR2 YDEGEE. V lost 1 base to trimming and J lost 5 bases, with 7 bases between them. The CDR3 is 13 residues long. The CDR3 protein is CASSLLGDQPQHF. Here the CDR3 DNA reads TGTGCCAGCAGCTTGTTAGGGGATCAGCCCCAGCATTTT.

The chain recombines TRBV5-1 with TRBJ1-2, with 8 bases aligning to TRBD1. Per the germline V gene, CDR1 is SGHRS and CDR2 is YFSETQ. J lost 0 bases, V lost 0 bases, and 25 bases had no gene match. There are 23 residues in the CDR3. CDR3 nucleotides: TGCGCCAGCAGCTTGGATTGGCTGCGCGGAGTTGGACAGGGCTACCCTTCTAACTATGGCTACACCTTC. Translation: CASSLDWLRGVGQGYPSNYGYTF.

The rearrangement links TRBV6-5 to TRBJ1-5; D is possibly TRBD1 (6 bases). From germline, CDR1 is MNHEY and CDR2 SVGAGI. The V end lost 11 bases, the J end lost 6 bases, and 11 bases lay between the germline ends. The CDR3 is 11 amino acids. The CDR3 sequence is CAGGLSQPQHF. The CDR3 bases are TGTGCCGGGGGGCTGTCTCAGCCCCAGCATTTT.

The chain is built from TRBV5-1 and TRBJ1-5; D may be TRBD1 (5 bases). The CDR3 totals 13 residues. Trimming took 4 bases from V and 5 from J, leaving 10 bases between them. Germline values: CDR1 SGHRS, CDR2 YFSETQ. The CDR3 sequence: CASSLGPDQPQHF. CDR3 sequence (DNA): TGCGCCAGCAGCCTGGGACCCGATCAGCCCCAGCATTTT. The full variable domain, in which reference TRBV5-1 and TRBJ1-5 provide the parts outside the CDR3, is KAGVTQTPRYLIKTRGQQVTLSCSPISGHRSVSWYQQTPGQGLQFLFEYFSETQRNKGNFPGRFSGRQFSNSRSEMNVSTLELGDSALYLCASSLGPDQPQHFGDGTRLSIL.

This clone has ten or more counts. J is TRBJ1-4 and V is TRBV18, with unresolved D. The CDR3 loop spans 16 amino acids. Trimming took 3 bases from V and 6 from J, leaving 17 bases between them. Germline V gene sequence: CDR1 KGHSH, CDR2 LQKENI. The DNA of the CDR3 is TGTGCCAGCTCACCTGAACGGTCCCTGCTGGATGAAAAACTGTTTTTT. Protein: CASSPERSLLDEKLFF.

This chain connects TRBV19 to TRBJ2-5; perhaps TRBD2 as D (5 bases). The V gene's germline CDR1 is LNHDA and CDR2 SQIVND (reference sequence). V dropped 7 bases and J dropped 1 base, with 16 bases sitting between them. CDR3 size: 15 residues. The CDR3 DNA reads TGTGCCAGTAAGCCGAGGAAACGGGGCCAAGAGACCCAGTACTTC. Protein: CASKPRKRGQETQYF.

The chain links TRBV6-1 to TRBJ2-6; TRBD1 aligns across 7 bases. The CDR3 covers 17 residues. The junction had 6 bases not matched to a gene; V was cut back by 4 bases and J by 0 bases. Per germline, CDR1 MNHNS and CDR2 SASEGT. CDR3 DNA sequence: TGTGCCAGCAGTGTCCGGACAGGCACCTCTGGGGCCAACGTCCTGACTTTC. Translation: CASSVRTGTSGANVLTF.

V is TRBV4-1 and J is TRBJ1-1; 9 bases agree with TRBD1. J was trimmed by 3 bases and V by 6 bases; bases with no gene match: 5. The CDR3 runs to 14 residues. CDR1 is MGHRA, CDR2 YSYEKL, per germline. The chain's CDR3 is CASRTGGRDTEAFF. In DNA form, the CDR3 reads TGCGCCAGCAGAACAGGGGGCAGGGACACTGAAGCTTTCTTT.

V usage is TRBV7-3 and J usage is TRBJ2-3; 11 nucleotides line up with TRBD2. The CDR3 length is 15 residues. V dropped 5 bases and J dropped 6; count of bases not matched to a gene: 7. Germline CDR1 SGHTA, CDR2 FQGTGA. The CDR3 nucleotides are TGTGCCAGCAGCCCGCTAGCGGGAGGATGGGATACGCAGTATTTT. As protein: CASSPLAGGWDTQYF.

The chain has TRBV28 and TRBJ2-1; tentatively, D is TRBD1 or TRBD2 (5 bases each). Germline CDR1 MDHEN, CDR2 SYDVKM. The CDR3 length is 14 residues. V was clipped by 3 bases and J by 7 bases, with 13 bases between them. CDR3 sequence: CASSFFGAGNEQFF. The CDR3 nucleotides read TGTGCCAGCAGTTTTTTCGGGGCTGGGAATGAGCAGTTCTTC.

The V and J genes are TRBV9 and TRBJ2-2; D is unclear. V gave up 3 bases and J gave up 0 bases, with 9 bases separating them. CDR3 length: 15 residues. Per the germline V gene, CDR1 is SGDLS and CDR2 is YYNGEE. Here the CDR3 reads CASSGRGANTGELFF. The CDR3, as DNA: TGTGCCAGCAGCGGCCGCGGTGCGAACACCGGGGAGCTGTTTTTT.